This is a list of T cell receptor beta chains from one sample in a study of shared clonotypes between healthy human individuals. This table comes from immunoSEQ multiplex PCR, and its TCRdb copy is limited to in-frame clones, with some not included. The table has around 2,000,000 clones, approximately 94% seen once; the top ten hold roughly 1%. Sequencing was done on a sample of naive CD8+ T cells sorted from blood. The receptors stem from a man aged 18 to 30 in good health. Both conserved end residues are part of each CDR3. D genes are given only for firm matches. Rows give clone size only sometimes, using once, few, many, or a class for an expanded clone.

size: -
length: 15
J: TRBJ2-1
V: TRBV7-2
D: TRBD2
CDR3: CASSRLAGKNNEQFF
DNA: TGTGCCAGCAGCAGACTAGCGGGGAAGAACAATGAGCAGTTCTTC

size: few
length: 14
J: TRBJ1-2
V: TRBV14
D: TRBD1
CDR3: CASSPDRGYYGYTF
DNA: TGTGCCAGCAGTCCGGACAGGGGCTACTATGGCTACACCTTC

size: -
length: 13
J: TRBJ1-1
V: TRBV29-1
D: -
CDR3: CSVSDQGGTEAFF
DNA: TGCAGCGTCTCCGACCAGGGAGGGACTGAAGCTTTCTTT

size: -
length: 13
J: TRBJ2-2
V: TRBV5-1
D: -
CDR3: CASSPPGTGELFF
DNA: TGCGCCAGCAGCCCTCCGGGTACCGGGGAGCTGTTTTTT

size: -
length: 13
J: TRBJ2-3
V: TRBV2
D: TRBD2
CDR3: CAGLAGDTDTQYF
DNA: TGTGCCGGACTAGCGGGGGACACAGATACGCAGTATTTT

size: -
length: 15
J: TRBJ2-3
V: TRBV30
D: TRBD2
CDR3: CAWSVGAGGTDTQYF
DNA: TGTGCCTGGAGTGTTGGAGCGGGAGGCACAGATACGCAGTATTTT

size: -
length: 11
J: TRBJ2-5
V: TRBV11-2
D: -
CDR3: CASSLQETQYF
DNA: TGTGCCAGCAGCTTACAGGAGACCCAGTACTTC

size: -
length: 12
J: TRBJ2-7
V: TRBV13
D: -
CDR3: CASSLGQGQQYF
DNA: TGTGCCAGCAGCTTAGGGCAGGGGCAGCAGTACTTC

size: -
length: 15
J: TRBJ2-1
V: TRBV7-6
D: -
CDR3: CASCLVADAYNEQFF
DNA: TGTGCCAGCTGCTTAGTGGCGGATGCCTACAATGAGCAGTTCTTC

size: -
length: 11
J: TRBJ2-2
V: TRBV9
D: -
CDR3: CASSGGGELFF
DNA: TGTGCCAGTAGTGGTGGTGGGGAGCTGTTTTTT

size: -
length: 16
J: TRBJ2-7
V: TRBV2
D: TRBD2
CDR3: CASSEPRLAGVGEQYF
DNA: TGTGCCAGCAGTGAACCCCGGCTAGCGGGAGTTGGGGAGCAGTACTTC

size: -
length: 14
J: TRBJ1-4
V: TRBV27
D: -
CDR3: CASSWAADGEKLFF
DNA: TGTGCCAGCAGTTGGGCCGCCGATGGAGAAAAACTGTTTTTT

size: -
length: 15
J: TRBJ2-7
V: TRBV7-9
D: TRBD2
CDR3: CASSPGLEFSYEQYF
DNA: TGTGCCAGCAGCCCCGGACTAGAGTTCTCCTACGAGCAGTACTTC